This entry concerns a single TCR beta chain. Its antigen is not known. Authors' data handling: After removing out-of-frame reads, over 2 million distinct TCRbeta sequences remained. Data came from immunoSEQ multiplex PCR; TCRdb stores just in-frame clones and leaves some out. The DNA gave D and trimming, while V, J and clone size come from that table. The sample holds roughly 50,000 clones, more than 70% seen once. Single viable CD3+CD4+CD8-CD45RO+ cells were sorted as the memory CD4+ T cells. CD4+ T cells were isolated by positive magnetic selection. The sample comes from a study of memory CD4+ T cells and cytomegalovirus serostatus. On the study more broadly: This sample comes from healthy Belgian adults, eight or nine CMV seropositive, under 25 seronegative. Study-wide results and limits: Of under 200 reported CMV TCRbeta sequences, roughly 67 were found in memory CD4+ repertoires.

With 4 bases removed from V and 2 bases from J, the gap between germline ends came to 12 bases. The germline CDR1 and CDR2 sequences are MDHEN and SYDVKM. This CDR3 has 15 amino acids. The V call is TRBV28, the J call TRBJ1-5; no clear D. The sequenced sample consisted of memory CD4+ T cells from blood. This receptor was obtained from an adult in good health and CMV-seronegative. Some clones in this sample may be carry-over from other donors' samples. CDR3: CASSSASGGNQPQHF. CDR3 DNA: TGTGCCAGCAGTTCGGCGTCTGGGGGCAATCAGCCCCAGCATTTT.